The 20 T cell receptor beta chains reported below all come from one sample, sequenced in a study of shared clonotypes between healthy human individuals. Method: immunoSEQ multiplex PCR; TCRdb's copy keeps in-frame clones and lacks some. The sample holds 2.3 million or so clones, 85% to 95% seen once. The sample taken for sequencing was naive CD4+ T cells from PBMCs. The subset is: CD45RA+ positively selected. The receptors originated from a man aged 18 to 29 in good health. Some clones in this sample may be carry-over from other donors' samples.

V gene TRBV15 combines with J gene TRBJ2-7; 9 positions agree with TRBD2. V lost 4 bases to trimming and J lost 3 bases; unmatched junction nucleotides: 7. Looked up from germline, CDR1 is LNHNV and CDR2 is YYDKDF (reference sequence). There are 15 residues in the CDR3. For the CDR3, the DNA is TGTGCCACCAGCACCCAACCGACTAGCGGCTACGAGCAGTACTTC. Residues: CATSTQPTSGYEQYF.

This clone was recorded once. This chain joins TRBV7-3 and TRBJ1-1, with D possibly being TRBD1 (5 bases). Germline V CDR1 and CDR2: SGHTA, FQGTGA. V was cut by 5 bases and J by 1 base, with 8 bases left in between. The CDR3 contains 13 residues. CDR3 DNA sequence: TGTGCCAGCAGCATACAGGAGAACACTGAAGCTTTCTTT. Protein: CASSIQENTEAFF.

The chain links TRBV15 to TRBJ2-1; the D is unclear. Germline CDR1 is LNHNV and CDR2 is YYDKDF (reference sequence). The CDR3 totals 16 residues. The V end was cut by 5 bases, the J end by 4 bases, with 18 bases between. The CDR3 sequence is CATSPRPSSPYNEQFF. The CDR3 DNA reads TGTGCCACCAGCCCCCGTCCGAGTAGTCCGTACAATGAGCAGTTCTTC.

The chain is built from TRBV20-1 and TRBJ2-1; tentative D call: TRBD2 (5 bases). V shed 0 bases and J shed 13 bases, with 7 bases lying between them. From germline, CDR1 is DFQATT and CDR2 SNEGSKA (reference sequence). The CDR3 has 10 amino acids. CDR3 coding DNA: TGCAGTGCTAGAGATCGGGATCAGTTCTTC. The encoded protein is CSARDRDQFF.

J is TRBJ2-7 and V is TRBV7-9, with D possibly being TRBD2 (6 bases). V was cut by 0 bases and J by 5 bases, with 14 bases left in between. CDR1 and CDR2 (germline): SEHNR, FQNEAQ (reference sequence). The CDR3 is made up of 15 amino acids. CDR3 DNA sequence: TGTGCCAGCAGCTTAGCGGAGTGGAGGGCAGACGAGCAGTACTTC. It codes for CASSLAEWRADEQYF.

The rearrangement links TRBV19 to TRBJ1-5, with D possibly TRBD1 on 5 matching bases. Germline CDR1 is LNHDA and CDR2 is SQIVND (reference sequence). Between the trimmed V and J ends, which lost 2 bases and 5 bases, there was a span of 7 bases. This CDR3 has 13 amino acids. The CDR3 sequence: CASSIQGHQPQHF. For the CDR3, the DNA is TGTGCCAGTAGTATACAGGGACATCAGCCCCAGCATTTT.

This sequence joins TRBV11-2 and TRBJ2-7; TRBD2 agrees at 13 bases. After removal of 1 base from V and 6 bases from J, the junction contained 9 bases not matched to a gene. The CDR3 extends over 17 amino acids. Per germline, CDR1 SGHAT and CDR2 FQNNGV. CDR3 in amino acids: CASSLVLAGGPRGEQYF. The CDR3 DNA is TGTGCCAGCAGCTTAGTACTAGCGGGAGGGCCCCGCGGCGAGCAGTACTTC.

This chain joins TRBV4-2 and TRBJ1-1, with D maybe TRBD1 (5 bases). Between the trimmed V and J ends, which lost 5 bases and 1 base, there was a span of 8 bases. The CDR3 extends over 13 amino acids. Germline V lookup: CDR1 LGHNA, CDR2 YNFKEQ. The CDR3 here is CASSTQENTEAFF. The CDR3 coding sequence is TGTGCCAGCAGCACACAGGAGAACACTGAAGCTTTCTTT.

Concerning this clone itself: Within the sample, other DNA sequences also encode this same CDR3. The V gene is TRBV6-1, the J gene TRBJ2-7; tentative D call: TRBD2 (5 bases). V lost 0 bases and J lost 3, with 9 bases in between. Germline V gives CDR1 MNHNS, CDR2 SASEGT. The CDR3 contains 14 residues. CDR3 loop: CASSEAHRGYEQYF. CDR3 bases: TGTGCCAGCAGTGAAGCGCATCGGGGCTACGAGCAGTACTTC.

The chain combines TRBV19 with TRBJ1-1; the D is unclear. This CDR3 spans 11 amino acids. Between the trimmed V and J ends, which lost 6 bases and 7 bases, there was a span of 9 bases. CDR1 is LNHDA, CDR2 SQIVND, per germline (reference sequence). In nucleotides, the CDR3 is TGTGCCAGTAGAATATTGGGTGAAGCTTTCTTT. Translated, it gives CASRILGEAFF.

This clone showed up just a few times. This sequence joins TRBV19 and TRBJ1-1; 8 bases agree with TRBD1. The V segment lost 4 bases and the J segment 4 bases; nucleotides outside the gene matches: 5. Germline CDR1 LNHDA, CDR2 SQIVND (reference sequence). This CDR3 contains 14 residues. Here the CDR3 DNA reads TGTGCCAGTAGTAGACAGGGGTTGGGCACTGAAGCTTTCTTT. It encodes CASSRQGLGTEAFF.

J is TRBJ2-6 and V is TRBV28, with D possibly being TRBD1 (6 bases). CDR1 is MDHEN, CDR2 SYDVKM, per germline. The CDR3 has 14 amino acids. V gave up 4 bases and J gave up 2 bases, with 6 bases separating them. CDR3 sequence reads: CASSYRAGANVLTF. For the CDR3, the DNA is TGTGCCAGCAGTTACAGGGCTGGGGCCAACGTCCTGACTTTC.

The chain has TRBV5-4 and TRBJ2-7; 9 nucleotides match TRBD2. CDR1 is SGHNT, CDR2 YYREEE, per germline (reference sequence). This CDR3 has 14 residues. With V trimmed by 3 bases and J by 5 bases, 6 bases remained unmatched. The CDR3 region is CASSSSGRLDEQYF. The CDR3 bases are TGTGCCAGCAGCTCAAGCGGGAGGCTCGACGAGCAGTACTTC.

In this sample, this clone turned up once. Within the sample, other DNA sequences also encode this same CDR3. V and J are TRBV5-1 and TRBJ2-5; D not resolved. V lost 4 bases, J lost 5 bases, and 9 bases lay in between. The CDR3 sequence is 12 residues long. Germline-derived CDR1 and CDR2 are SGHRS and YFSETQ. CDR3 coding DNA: TGCGCCAGCAGCCGTGGACGGGAGACCCAGTACTTC. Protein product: CASSRGRETQYF.

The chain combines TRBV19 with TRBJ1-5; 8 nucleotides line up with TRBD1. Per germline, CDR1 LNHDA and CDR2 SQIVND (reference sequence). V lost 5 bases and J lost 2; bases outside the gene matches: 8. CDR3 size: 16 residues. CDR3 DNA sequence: TGTGCCAGTAGTGTAACAGGGGGGAGAGGCAATCAGCCCCAGCATTTT. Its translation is CASSVTGGRGNQPQHF.

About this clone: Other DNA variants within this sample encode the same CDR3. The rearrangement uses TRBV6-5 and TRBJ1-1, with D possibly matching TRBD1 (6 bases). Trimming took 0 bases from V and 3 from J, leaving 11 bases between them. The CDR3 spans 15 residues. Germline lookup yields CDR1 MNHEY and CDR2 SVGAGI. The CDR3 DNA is TGTGCCAGCAGTTACTCGGGGCAGGGGCACACTGAAGCTTTCTTT. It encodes CASSYSGQGHTEAFF.

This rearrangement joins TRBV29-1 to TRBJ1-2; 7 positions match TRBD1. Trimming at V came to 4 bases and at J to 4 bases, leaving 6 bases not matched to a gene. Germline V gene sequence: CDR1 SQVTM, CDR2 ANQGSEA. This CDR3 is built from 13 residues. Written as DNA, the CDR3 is TGCAGCGTTGTTCCAGGGGGGGGCTATGGCTACACCTTC. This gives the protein CSVVPGGGYGYTF.

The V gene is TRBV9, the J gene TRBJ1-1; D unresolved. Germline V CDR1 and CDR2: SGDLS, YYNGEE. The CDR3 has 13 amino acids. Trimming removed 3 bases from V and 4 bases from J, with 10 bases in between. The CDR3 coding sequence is TGTGCCAGCAGCGGCGTTTTTGGCACTGAAGCTTTCTTT. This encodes CASSGVFGTEAFF.

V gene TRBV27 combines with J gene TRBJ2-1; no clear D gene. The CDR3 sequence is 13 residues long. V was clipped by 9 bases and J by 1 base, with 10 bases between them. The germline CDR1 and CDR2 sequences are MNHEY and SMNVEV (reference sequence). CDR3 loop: CASRLGSYNEQFF. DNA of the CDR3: TGTGCCAGTAGACTGGGGTCCTACAATGAGCAGTTCTTC.

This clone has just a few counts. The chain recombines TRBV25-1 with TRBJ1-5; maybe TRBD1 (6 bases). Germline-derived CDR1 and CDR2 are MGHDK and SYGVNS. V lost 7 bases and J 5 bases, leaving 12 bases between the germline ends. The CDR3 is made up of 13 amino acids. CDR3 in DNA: TGTGCCAGCACGGCAGGGGTCGATCAGCCCCAGCATTTT. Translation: CASTAGVDQPQHF. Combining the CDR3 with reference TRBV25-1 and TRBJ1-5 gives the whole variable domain EADIYQTPRYLVIGTGKKITLECSQTMGHDKMYWYQQDPGMELHLIHYSYGVNSTEKGDLSSESTVSRIRTEHFPLTLESARPSHTSQYLCASTAGVDQPQHFGDGTRLSIL.